This entry lists 30 T cell receptor beta chains sequenced from one sample in a study of blood T cell repertoires in COVID-19. Profiling relied on immunoSEQ multiplex PCR, and the TCRdb table lists in-frame clones only, not all of them. The table has some 420,000 clones, roughly nine tenths seen once; the top ten hold more than 0.95%. The sample was PBMCs or T cells enriched from blood (not recorded which). Every receptor here comes from a man younger than 40 who had recovered from COVID-19.

V is TRBV9 and J is TRBJ1-5; D is ambiguous. Germline CDR1 SGDLS, CDR2 YYNGEE. Deletions cut 3 bases from V and 0 bases from J, with 13 bases between. The length of the CDR3 is 16 residues. The CDR3 is CASSGPRKNSNQPQHF. The CDR3, as DNA: TGTGCCAGCAGCGGACCCAGGAAGAATAGCAATCAGCCCCAGCATTTT.

This chain connects TRBV12-3 or TRBV12-4 to TRBJ2-7; no reliable D call. V lost 5 bases, J lost 8 bases, and 16 bases lay in between. The CDR3 has 13 residues. The CDR3 DNA reads as TGTGCCAGCAGTGACCAGGCAATCGGTCAGCAGTACTTC. Translation gives CASSDQAIGQQYF.

The genes are TRBV5-1 and TRBJ2-7, with 8 bases aligning to TRBD2. The germline V gene encodes CDR1 SGHRS and CDR2 YFSETQ. With 4 bases clipped from V and 2 bases from J, the junction kept 11 bases outside the gene matches. This CDR3 region has 16 residues. CDR3 sequence reads: CASSPSTLAAPYEQYF. For the CDR3, the DNA is TGCGCCAGCAGCCCATCGACACTAGCGGCGCCCTACGAGCAGTACTTC.

This chain connects TRBV6-5 to TRBJ1-2; TRBD1 matches at 10 bases. Germline CDR1 and CDR2: MNHEY and SVGAGI. The CDR3 length is 13 residues. Trimming cost V 5 bases and J 8 bases; bases outside gene matches: 5. CDR3 nucleotides: TGTGCCAGCAGTAGACAGGGGGCAATCGGCTACACCTTC. It is translated as CASSRQGAIGYTF.

The rearrangement joins TRBV12-5 to TRBJ1-5, with TRBD1 matching 9 bases. In germline, CDR1 is LGHNT, CDR2 FRNRAP. The V gene end was trimmed by 1 base and the J gene end by 6 bases; junction bases not matched to a gene: 13. The CDR3 totals 18 residues. This CDR3 is CASGLGTLDRGRGQPQHF. The CDR3 DNA follows: TGTGCTAGTGGTTTGGGAACCTTGGACAGGGGAAGGGGTCAGCCCCAGCATTTT.

The rearrangement joins TRBV6-1 to TRBJ1-3; maybe TRBD1 (6 bases). V shed 7 bases and J shed 0 bases, with 10 bases lying between them. The CDR3 length is 14 residues. Looked up from germline, CDR1 is MNHNS and CDR2 is SASEGT. The CDR3 sequence is CASKRGSSGNTIYF. The CDR3 DNA reads TGTGCCAGCAAAAGGGGGTCCTCTGGAAACACCATATATTTT.

This clone is a singleton in its sample. CDR3 nucleotides: TGTGCCAGCAGTTACGGGGCGGACTATGGCTACACCTTC. Encoded protein: CASSYGADYGYTF. This chain links TRBV6-5 with TRBJ1-2, with D perhaps matching TRBD1 (5 bases). V was clipped by 2 bases and J by 3 bases, with 7 bases between them. The CDR3 runs to 13 residues. CDR1 is MNHEY, CDR2 SVGAGI, per germline.

This chain joins TRBV20-1 and TRBJ2-1, with 13 bases fitting TRBD2. CDR1 and CDR2 (germline): DFQATT, SNEGSKA (reference sequence). With V trimmed by 3 bases and J by 4 bases, 9 bases remained unmatched. This CDR3 has 17 residues. CDR3 loop: CSASQSGTSGKYNEQFF. CDR3 DNA: TGCAGTGCTAGTCAATCCGGGACTAGCGGGAAATACAATGAGCAGTTCTTC.

This clone was counted a few times. This same CDR3 is encoded by further DNA sequences in the sample. The V call is TRBV5-6, the J call TRBJ1-5, with TRBD1 matching over 9 bases. The CDR3 length is 15 residues. The germline gives CDR1 SGHDT, CDR2 YYEEEE. The V and J ends lost 3 bases and 2 bases, in that order; junction bases with no gene match: 3. DNA for the CDR3: TGTGCCAGCAGCTCCACAGGGGGCGGCAATCAGCCCCAGCATTTT. It encodes CASSSTGGGNQPQHF.

This sequence joins TRBV19 and TRBJ1-1; D is uncertain. Between the trimmed V and J ends, which lost 1 base and 3 bases, there was a span of 9 bases. CDR3 length: 14 amino acids. Per germline, CDR1 LNHDA and CDR2 SQIVND (reference sequence). The DNA of the CDR3 is TGTGCCAGTAGTATAGGAGGACTGCACACTGAAGCTTTCTTT. Translation gives CASSIGGLHTEAFF.

The V and J genes are TRBV2 and TRBJ1-2; D might be TRBD1 (6 bases). V lost 4 bases and J 7 bases, leaving 16 bases between the germline ends. The V gene's germline CDR1 is SNHLY and CDR2 FYNNEI. This CDR3 is built from 14 residues. CDR3 in amino acids: CASSGYREGFGYTF. DNA of the CDR3: TGTGCCAGCAGTGGATACAGGGAGGGCTTTGGCTACACCTTC.

This clone was observed once. This chain uses TRBV4-1 with TRBJ2-5, with a tentative D call TRBD2 (5 bases). The CDR3 is 17 residues long. CDR1 MGHRA and CDR2 YSYEKL come from the germline V gene. Between the trimmed V and J ends, which lost 1 base and 5 bases, there was a span of 20 bases. CDR3: CASSQVKGVVRSETQYF. In DNA form, the CDR3 reads TGCGCCAGCAGCCAAGTTAAGGGAGTCGTCAGATCGGAGACCCAGTACTTC.

This chain connects TRBV5-1 to TRBJ1-2; D unclear. V was trimmed by 0 bases and J by 2 bases, leaving 8 bases between them. The CDR3 contains 14 residues. Germline lookup yields CDR1 SGHRS and CDR2 YFSETQ. The CDR3 spells CASSLGGQNYGYTF. The CDR3 coding sequence is TGCGCCAGCAGCTTGGGAGGGCAGAACTATGGCTACACCTTC.

The J gene is TRBJ2-3, the V gene TRBV28, with D maybe TRBD2 (6 bases). Germline lookup yields CDR1 MDHEN and CDR2 SYDVKM. V dropped 8 bases and J dropped 2 bases, with 29 bases sitting between them. This CDR3 spans 19 amino acids. CDR3 coding DNA: TGTGCCAGCTCCCTCTCCACTTCCGGCGGGAACGTCATCACAGATACGCAGTATTTT. Its protein is CASSLSTSGGNVITDTQYF.

The chain joins TRBV10-3 to TRBJ1-1; D gene ambiguous. The V end was cut by 3 bases, the J end by 7 bases, with 12 bases between. Germline CDR1 reads ENHRY; CDR2 reads SYGVKD. The CDR3 covers 13 residues. CDR3 nucleotides: TGTGCCATCAGTGAACCGGGATTATTTGAAGCTTTCTTT. Its translation: CAISEPGLFEAFF.

This rearrangement joins TRBV29-1 to TRBJ2-7; 9 bases fit TRBD1. This CDR3 has 13 residues. Germline V CDR1 and CDR2: SQVTM, ANQGSEA. The V segment lost 7 bases and the J segment 3 bases; nucleotides outside the gene matches: 7. CDR3 region: CSATGQGFYEQYF. The CDR3 DNA is TGCAGCGCCACGGGACAGGGCTTCTACGAGCAGTACTTC.

This clone is a singleton in its sample. This chain joins TRBV28 and TRBJ1-2, with TRBD1 matching 9 bases. The CDR3 has 14 residues. Per germline, CDR1 MDHEN and CDR2 SYDVKM. V shed 5 bases and J 5 bases; nucleotides not matched to a gene: 6. CDR3 nucleotide sequence: TGTGCCAGCAGTCCGGGACAGGGTTCTTATGGCTACACCTTC. It encodes CASSPGQGSYGYTF.

This sequence joins TRBV7-9 and TRBJ2-1; D gene ambiguous. Per the germline V gene, CDR1 is SEHNR and CDR2 is FQNEAQ (reference sequence). The V end lost 5 bases, the J end lost 5 bases, and 16 bases lay between the germline ends. The CDR3 extends over 15 amino acids. In DNA form, the CDR3 reads TGTGCCAGCAGCGAGTCCCTCCCCCCAAACAATGAGCAGTTCTTC. Translated: CASSESLPPNNEQFF.

This chain uses TRBV5-1 with TRBJ1-6, with D maybe TRBD1 (5 bases). Trimming pared 0 bases from V and 9 bases from J, leaving 16 bases between. In germline, CDR1 is SGHRS, CDR2 YFSETQ. The CDR3 spans 16 residues. The CDR3 sequence is CASSLEGAQVGSPLHF. DNA of the CDR3: TGCGCCAGCAGCTTGGAAGGGGCGCAAGTCGGTTCACCCCTCCACTTT.

A single count supports this clone. The V and J genes are TRBV10-2 and TRBJ2-1; TRBD2 matches at 11 bases. V was clipped by 0 bases and J by 7 bases; unmatched bases: 5. The CDR3 runs to 16 residues. Germline V gene data show CDR1 as WSHSY and CDR2 as SAAADI. In nucleotides, the CDR3 is TGCGCCAGCAGTGAGTCACTAGCGGGAGTAAGAAATGAGCAGTTCTTC. As protein: CASSESLAGVRNEQFF.

This chain uses TRBV19 with TRBJ2-2, with 12 bases lining up with TRBD1. Looked up from germline, CDR1 is LNHDA and CDR2 is SQIVND (reference sequence). J gave up 4 bases and V 4 bases, and 13 bases lay outside the gene matches. The CDR3 is 19 amino acids. The CDR3: CASSTPRRGQGAGTGELFF. The CDR3 DNA is TGTGCCAGTAGTACCCCCCGGAGGGGACAGGGGGCAGGCACCGGGGAGCTGTTTTTT. The variable domain in full, with the rest retrieved from reference TRBV19 and TRBJ2-2, is DGGITQSPKYLFRKEGQNVTLSCEQNLNHDAMYWYRQDPGQGLRLIYYSQIVNDFQKGDIAEGYSVSREKKESFPLTVTSAQKNPTAFYLCASSTPRRGQGAGTGELFFGEGSRLTVL.

The chain recombines TRBV27 with TRBJ2-7, with 7 bases that match TRBD2. The CDR3 sequence is 14 residues long. CDR1 MNHEY and CDR2 SMNVEV come from the germline V gene (reference sequence). V dropped 2 bases and J dropped 0; count of bases not matched to a gene: 1. This CDR3 is CASSLTGGSYEQYF. The CDR3 DNA reads as TGTGCCAGCAGTTTAACGGGAGGCTCCTACGAGCAGTACTTC.

The chain links TRBV27 to TRBJ1-1, with D unclear. Germline loops: CDR1 MNHEY, CDR2 SMNVEV (reference sequence). The CDR3 runs to 14 residues. Trimming stripped 3 bases from V and 4 bases from J, with 12 bases between. CDR3 in DNA: TGTGCCAGCAGTTTCAACGGAGGGCGCACTGAAGCTTTCTTT. Translated, it gives CASSFNGGRTEAFF.

The V gene is TRBV10-2, the J gene TRBJ2-7, with 9 positions matching TRBD2. J gave up 1 base and V 10 bases, and 5 bases lay outside the gene matches. Germline V gene data show CDR1 as WSHSY and CDR2 as SAAADI. CDR3 length: 13 residues. The CDR3 loop reads CATIAGVSYEQYF. The CDR3 nucleotides read TGCGCCACCATAGCGGGAGTTTCCTACGAGCAGTACTTC.

V gene TRBV11-3 combines with J gene TRBJ2-1, with 7 bases that match TRBD2. After removal of 2 bases from V and 2 bases from J, the junction contained 3 bases not matched to a gene. The CDR3 covers 15 residues. Germline assignment: CDR1 SGHNT and CDR2 YENEEA. The CDR3 loop is CASSLSSGAYNEQFF. CDR3 DNA sequence: TGTGCCAGCAGCTTATCAAGCGGGGCCTACAATGAGCAGTTCTTC.

This clone was detected only once. The rearrangement links TRBV30 to TRBJ2-7, with 12 bases identical to TRBD2. CDR1 is GTSNPN, CDR2 SVGIG, per germline (reference sequence). The CDR3 sequence is 16 residues long. The V segment lost 5 bases and the J segment 5 bases; nucleotides outside the gene matches: 13. The DNA of the CDR3 is TGTGCCTGGGACCTAGCGGGAGGGGACCTTCGGGACGAGCAGTACTTC. Its protein product is CAWDLAGGDLRDEQYF.

The chain has TRBV2 and TRBJ2-7; a weak D match, TRBD1 (6 bases). Germline CDR1 is SNHLY and CDR2 is FYNNEI. The CDR3 spans 15 residues. Trimming took off 5 bases at V and 6 bases at J, with 20 bases between the two ends. CDR3 in amino acids: CASSLDRPRKGEQYF. The CDR3 region has the DNA TGTGCCAGCAGTCTGGACAGACCCAGGAAGGGCGAGCAGTACTTC.

This chain uses TRBV28 with TRBJ2-7; 11 bases align to TRBD2. Germline V gene sequence: CDR1 MDHEN, CDR2 SYDVKM. CDR3 length: 15 residues. The V and J ends lost 5 bases and 0 bases, in that order; junction bases with no gene match: 3. In nucleotides, the CDR3 is TGTGCCAGCAGTACCGGGACTAGCGGCTCCTACGAGCAGTACTTC. This encodes CASSTGTSGSYEQYF. The entire variable domain, with the rest obtained from reference TRBV28 and TRBJ2-7, is as follows: DVKVTQSSRYLVKRTGEKVFLECVQDMDHENMFWYRQDPGLGLRLIYFSYDVKMKEKGDIPEGYSVSREKKERFSLILESASTNQTSMYLCASSTGTSGSYEQYFGPGTRLTVT.

The chain couples TRBV28 to TRBJ2-1; tentative D call: TRBD2 (6 bases). The CDR3 extends over 14 amino acids. CDR1 and CDR2 from the germline V gene are MDHEN and SYDVKM. The V and J ends lost 1 base and 5 bases respectively, with 9 bases between them. The CDR3 here is CASSLSGGNNEQFF. CDR3 nucleotides: TGTGCCAGCAGTTTATCCGGCGGGAACAATGAGCAGTTCTTC.

This clone was seen only once. The genes are TRBV6-5 and TRBJ1-1, with D possibly being TRBD1 (5 bases). The V end was cut by 0 bases, the J end by 7 bases, with 12 bases between. CDR1 is MNHEY and CDR2 is SVGAGI in the germline V gene. The CDR3 runs 14 residues. CDR3 DNA: TGTGCCAGCAGTTACTCCGCGGGGCAGGGTGAAGCTTTCTTT. It codes for CASSYSAGQGEAFF.